The 25 T cell receptor beta chains listed next were all sequenced from one sample in a study of T cells in Graves' hyperthyroidism and ophthalmopathy. RNA transcripts were the template for amplifying TCR beta CDR3 regions. A set of HTBI primers served as the primers for a first-round RT-PCR of the TCR CDR3. TCRdb called the multiplex PCR reads again in MiXCR, with one record for every CDR3 protein. The sample has approximately 690,000 distinct CDR3 sequences, less than 25% seen once. Sequencing input: blood. Source of these receptors: a man aged 25-40 years with Graves' ophthalmopathy.

The DNA for the CDR3 is TGTGCCAGCAGTACTTCAGGTCTTTATGGTTCACCCCTCCACTTT. It encodes CASSTSGLYGSPLHF. J is TRBJ1-6 and V is TRBV27; D call uncertain. This CDR3 comprises 15 residues. Germline V CDR1 and CDR2: MNHEY, SMNVEV (reference sequence). V lost 5 bases to trimming and J lost 9 bases, with 17 bases between them.

The table lists this clonotype with a few counts. The chain combines TRBV27 with TRBJ2-1, with D unclear. Trimming pared 2 bases from V and 4 bases from J, leaving 12 bases between. Germline values: CDR1 MNHEY, CDR2 SMNVEV (reference sequence). The CDR3 totals 15 residues. The CDR3 bases are TGTGCCAGCAGTTTAATGATCCAGAAATACAATGAGCAGTTCTTC. The encoded protein is CASSLMIQKYNEQFF.

This clonotype was picked up a small number of times. V and J are TRBV12-5 and TRBJ2-2; no clear D. The CDR3 is made up of 13 amino acids. V shed 4 bases and J shed 0 bases, with 3 bases lying between them. In germline, CDR1 is LGHNT, CDR2 FRNRAP. CDR3 sequence reads: CASGYSNTGELFF. In nucleotides, the CDR3 is TGTGCTAGTGGTTATTCGAACACCGGGGAGCTGTTTTTT.

This clonotype was recorded at least ten times. The chain has TRBV7-2 and TRBJ2-2; weak D call: TRBD1 (5 bases). There are 14 residues in the CDR3. The germline CDR1 and CDR2 sequences are SGHTA and FQGNSA. V lost 5 bases and J lost 1, with 8 bases in between. The CDR3 is CASSPDKNTGELFF. The CDR3 bases are TGTGCCAGCAGCCCGGACAAGAACACCGGGGAGCTGTTTTTT.

This clonotype was seen repeatedly, ten times or more. This chain connects TRBV2 to TRBJ1-1; no firm D call. CDR3 length equals 13 residues. Per germline, CDR1 SNHLY and CDR2 FYNNEI. The V and J ends lost 7 bases and 2 bases respectively, with 11 bases between them. CDR3 DNA sequence: TGTGCCAGCAAGATGACGGTTAACACTGAAGCTTTCTTT. It codes for CASKMTVNTEAFF.

The chain couples TRBV20-1 to TRBJ1-1, with D maybe TRBD1 (6 bases). The germline CDR1 and CDR2 sequences are DFQATT and SNEGSKA (reference sequence). CDR3 size: 14 residues. V was clipped by 3 bases and J by 0 bases, with 11 bases between them. CDR3 amino acids: CSAREGGVNTEAFF. In DNA form, the CDR3 reads TGCAGTGCTAGGGAGGGGGGGGTGAACACTGAAGCTTTCTTT.

This clonotype occurred a few times. The rearrangement joins TRBV12-3 or TRBV12-4 to TRBJ2-2; a weak D match, TRBD2 (7 bases). V shed 1 base and J shed 5 bases, with 14 bases lying between them. CDR3 length: 16 residues. In DNA form, the CDR3 reads TGTGCCAGCAGTTTAGTTCGGGGGGCGCCGACCGGGGAGCTGTTTTTT. Amino acids: CASSLVRGAPTGELFF.

V gene TRBV6-2 or TRBV6-3 combines with J gene TRBJ1-5; tentatively, D is TRBD1 (6 bases). Germline CDR1 MNHEY, CDR2 SVGEGT. The CDR3 consists of 16 residues. V was clipped by 5 bases and J by 0 bases, with 14 bases between them. The CDR3 is CASSQGHSYSNQPQHF. DNA of the CDR3: TGTGCCAGCAGTCAGGGACACAGTTATAGCAATCAGCCCCAGCATTTT.

In this sample, this clonotype turned up many times. The V call is TRBV28, the J call TRBJ1-5; D uncertain. V was clipped by 1 base and J by 1 base, with 14 bases between them. The V gene's germline CDR1 is MDHEN and CDR2 SYDVKM. The CDR3 sequence is 17 residues long. The CDR3 DNA sequence: TGTGCCAGCAGTTTATCCCTCGGGATGTCGAGCAATCAGCCCCAGCATTTT. This codes for CASSLSLGMSSNQPQHF.

This clonotype was seen at least ten times. The V and J genes are TRBV5-8 and TRBJ2-7; D uncertain. Trimming removed 6 bases from V and 1 base from J, with 17 bases in between. Germline loops: CDR1 SGHTS, CDR2 YDEGEE. The CDR3 consists of 15 residues. This chain's CDR3 is CASTLDQGGSYEQYF. The CDR3 DNA is TGTGCCAGCACCCTGGACCAAGGTGGATCCTACGAGCAGTACTTC.

This clonotype was observed many times. J is TRBJ1-1 and V is TRBV12-3 or TRBV12-4; D is unresolved. This CDR3 is 15 amino acids long. The V end was cut by 3 bases, the J end by 0 bases, with 11 bases between. The CDR3 sequence: CASSFLYSVNTEAFF. For the CDR3, the DNA is TGTGCCAGCAGTTTTTTGTACAGCGTGAACACTGAAGCTTTCTTT.

This clonotype has more than one count but fewer than ten. V usage is TRBV19 and J usage is TRBJ1-1; no definite D call. The germline gives CDR1 LNHDA, CDR2 SQIVND (reference sequence). The CDR3 consists of 13 residues. V lost 10 bases to trimming and J lost 0 bases, with 12 bases between them. The CDR3 sequence is CATSSSLNTEAFF. CDR3 DNA: TGTGCCACCAGTAGTAGTTTGAACACTGAAGCTTTCTTT.

The chain recombines TRBV9 with TRBJ2-3; D may match TRBD1 or TRBD2 (5 bases each). Trimming took 4 bases from V and 4 from J, leaving 13 bases between them. This CDR3 is built from 14 residues. Per the germline V gene, CDR1 is SGDLS and CDR2 is YYNGEE. The CDR3 nucleotides read TGTGCCAGCAGCAAAGCAGGGAGCGCAGATACGCAGTATTTT. Its translation is CASSKAGSADTQYF.

This clonotype was found a few times. The chain has TRBV5-1 and TRBJ2-1; 8 bases are a match to TRBD2. V dropped 0 bases and J dropped 8; count of bases not matched to a gene: 7. CDR3 size: 15 residues. CDR1 is SGHRS and CDR2 is YFSETQ in the germline V gene. CDR3 bases: TGCGCCAGCAGCTTGGGGGGCGGGAGGAACTATGAGCAGTTCTTC. Amino acid sequence: CASSLGGGRNYEQFF.

CDR3 in amino acids: CSVEPYRGDNEQFF. CDR3 nucleotides: TGCAGCGTTGAGCCTTACCGAGGGGACAATGAGCAGTTCTTC. The chain combines TRBV29-1 with TRBJ2-1, with D tentatively TRBD1 or TRBD2 (5 bases each). Germline CDR1 SQVTM, CDR2 ANQGSEA. V was clipped by 3 bases and J by 5 bases, with 14 bases between them. There are 14 residues in the CDR3.

This clonotype was observed many times. This chain links TRBV4-2 with TRBJ1-2, with D maybe TRBD1 (5 bases). Germline CDR1 LGHNA, CDR2 YNFKEQ. V shed 7 bases and J shed 4 bases, with 16 bases lying between them. The CDR3 spans 14 residues. CDR3 in DNA: TGTGCCAGCACTACCCCGGGGACCCTCTATGGCTACACCTTC. Translated: CASTTPGTLYGYTF.

This clonotype was detected many times. The chain has TRBV6-1 and TRBJ2-7; 8 bases are a match to TRBD1. With V trimmed by 5 bases and J by 1 base, 7 bases remained unmatched. This CDR3 has 15 residues. Germline V gene data show CDR1 as MNHNS and CDR2 as SASEGT. CDR3 residues: CASSPRDRRSYEQYF. The CDR3 DNA reads TGTGCCAGCAGTCCTCGGGACAGGAGGTCCTACGAGCAGTACTTC.

The chain employs TRBV27 and TRBJ2-7, with no clear D. Germline V lookup: CDR1 MNHEY, CDR2 SMNVEV (reference sequence). Trimming cost V 4 bases and J 5 bases, with 9 bases left between them. CDR3 length: 12 residues. The chain's CDR3 is CASSSPFHEQYF. The CDR3, as DNA: TGTGCCAGCAGTTCCCCTTTTCACGAGCAGTACTTC.

The chain carries TRBV18 and TRBJ2-1; 9 positions agree with TRBD1. The CDR3 runs to 16 residues. With 2 bases clipped from V and 6 bases from J, the junction kept 8 bases outside the gene matches. CDR1 is KGHSH, CDR2 LQKENI, per germline. The CDR3 sequence is CASSPAGQGVFNEQFF. In nucleotides, the CDR3 is TGTGCCAGCTCACCAGCGGGACAGGGTGTTTTCAATGAGCAGTTCTTC.

As to this clonotype: A much larger clonotype is one base distant, so this may be a read error. The chain combines TRBV6-2 or TRBV6-3 with TRBJ2-7; 7 bases are shared with TRBD2. This CDR3 is built from 15 residues. V trimming: 6 bases; J trimming: 2 bases; junction bases outside the gene matches: 10. Germline CDR1 is MNHEY and CDR2 is SVGEGT. Here the CDR3 reads CASSYQGGSAYEQYF. The CDR3 nucleotides are TGTGCCAGCAGCTACCAGGGCGGGAGTGCCTACGAGCAGTACTTC.

This clonotype was detected only a few times. The J gene is TRBJ2-3, the V gene TRBV12-3 or TRBV12-4; D may match TRBD1 or TRBD2 (5 bases each). The CDR3 runs 13 residues. V lost 2 bases and J 6 bases, leaving 9 bases between the germline ends. The CDR3 sequence is CASSLWGMDTQYF. The DNA for the CDR3 is TGTGCCAGCAGTTTATGGGGGATGGATACGCAGTATTTT.

This clonotype was seen many times. The V gene is TRBV2, the J gene TRBJ1-5; D perhaps matches TRBD1 (6 bases). Deletions cut 6 bases from V and 4 bases from J, with 19 bases between. Per the germline V gene, CDR1 is SNHLY and CDR2 is FYNNEI. The CDR3 extends over 16 amino acids. The chain's CDR3 is CASRGGSGIRNQPQHF. The CDR3, as DNA: TGTGCCAGCAGAGGGGGGTCAGGGATTCGGAATCAGCCCCAGCATTTT.

This clonotype was counted ten times or more. The chain links TRBV12-3 or TRBV12-4 to TRBJ1-1; D gene uncertain. V was trimmed by 7 bases and J by 3 bases, leaving 9 bases between them. This CDR3 has 12 residues. The CDR3 region is CASKRDDTEAFF. In DNA, the CDR3 is TGTGCCAGCAAACGAGACGACACTGAAGCTTTCTTT.

The sample holds a few counts of this clonotype. This chain links TRBV20-1 with TRBJ2-5; the D gene could be TRBD1 or TRBD2 (6 bases each). This CDR3 has 15 amino acids. Between the trimmed V and J ends, which lost 6 bases and 2 bases, there was a span of 19 bases. The V gene's germline CDR1 is DFQATT and CDR2 SNEGSKA (reference sequence). The CDR3 nucleotides read TGCAGTGCCACACAACCTGGGGGGCCGCAAGAGACCCAGTACTTC. It yields the protein CSATQPGGPQETQYF.

This clonotype was observed at least ten times. This chain connects TRBV12-3 or TRBV12-4 to TRBJ1-3; possible D gene TRBD1, 6 bases. The CDR3 is 16 amino acids. V gave up 4 bases and J gave up 4 bases, with 17 bases separating them. CDR3 nucleotides: TGTGCCAGCAGTTCGGGCACAGGGAGACTCGGAAACACCATATATTTT. Translation: CASSSGTGRLGNTIYF.